The source of this T cell receptor beta chain is a study of T cell repertoires in cytomegalovirus infection. Study at large: Use of recently identified HLA-C-restricted and well-studied HLA-B-restricted CMV epitopes was part of the study. Public TCR beta signature analysis indicated the presence of both CMV infection and matching HLA type. Study-wide results and limits: HLA-C-restricted TCR beta clonotypes specific for CMV led the ex vivo response. Cumulative public TCR beta family frequency identified carriers of CMV plus the relevant HLA.

Only a few counts were recorded for this clonotype. Its target is not known. CDR1 and CDR2 (germline): MNHNY, SVGAGI (reference sequence). The junction had 4 bases not matched to a gene; V was cut back by 2 bases and J by 13 bases. The CDR3 is 11 amino acids. TCRdb redid the calling of the reads with MiXCR, one entry per CDR3 protein. The sample has hundreds of thousands of distinct CDR3 sequences, 30% to 40% seen once. Sequenced material: cultured CD8+ T cells from PBMCs, taken from culture after CMV antigen stimulation. The chain uses TRBV6-6 and TRBJ2-7; 8 bases agree with TRBD1. This TCR derives from a human donor in good health (CMV status not recorded). Some clones in this sample may be carry-over from other donors' samples. Written as DNA, the CDR3 is TGTGCCAGCAGTTACCGGGACAGGCACTACTTC. Its protein product is CASSYRDRHYF.